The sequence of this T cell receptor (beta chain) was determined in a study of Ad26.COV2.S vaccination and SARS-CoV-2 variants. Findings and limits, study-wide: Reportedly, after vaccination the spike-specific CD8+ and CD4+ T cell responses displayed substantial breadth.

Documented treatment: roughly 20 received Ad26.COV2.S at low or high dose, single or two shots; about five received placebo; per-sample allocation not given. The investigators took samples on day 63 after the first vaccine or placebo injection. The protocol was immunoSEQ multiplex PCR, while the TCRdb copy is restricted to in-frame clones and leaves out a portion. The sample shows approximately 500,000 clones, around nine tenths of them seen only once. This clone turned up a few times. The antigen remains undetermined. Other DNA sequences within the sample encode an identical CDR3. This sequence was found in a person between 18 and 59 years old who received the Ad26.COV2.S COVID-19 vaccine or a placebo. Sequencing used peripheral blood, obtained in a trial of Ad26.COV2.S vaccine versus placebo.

Here the CDR3 reads CASSPGDSGNTIYF. DNA for the CDR3: TGCGCCAGCAGCCCGGGTGACTCTGGAAACACCATATATTTT. V usage is TRBV5-1 and J usage is TRBJ1-3, with D unclear. Germline CDR1 and CDR2: SGHRS and YFSETQ. The CDR3 is 14 amino acids. Trimming took 4 bases from V and 0 from J, leaving 8 bases between them. Using reference TRBV5-1 and TRBJ1-3 for the parts outside the CDR3, the full variable domain is KAGVTQTPRYLIKTRGQQVTLSCSPISGHRSVSWYQQTPGQGLQFLFEYFSETQRNKGNFPGRFSGRQFSNSRSEMNVSTLELGDSALYLCASSPGDSGNTIYFGEGSWLTVV.